This is a list of T cell receptor beta chains from one sample in a study of OX40 agonist ivuxolimab in advanced cancers. TCRdb keeps only in-frame clones here, not all; method: immunoSEQ multiplex PCR. The sample yields roughly 86,000 clones, 80% to 90% seen once. The sequencing used CD4+ or CD8+ T cells sorted from blood, collected in a trial of the OX40 agonist ivuxolimab. Every receptor here comes from an adult with an advanced solid tumor such as melanoma, head and neck, liver or kidney cancer. Each CDR3 is given with its conserved first and last residue. The D gene is left open where the match is weak. Rows give clone size only sometimes, using once, few, many, or a class for an expanded clone.

cdr3_aa | cdr3_nt | d_call | v_call | clone_size | j_call
CASSPRGVGTDTQYF | TGTGCCAGTAGTCCCCGGGGGGTTGGCACAGATACGCAGTATTTT | TRBD2 | TRBV19 | . | TRBJ2-3
CASSLAGGPYGYTF | TGTGCCAGCAGCTTAGCAGGGGGCCCCTATGGCTACACCTTC | TRBD1 | TRBV11-2 | . | TRBJ1-2
CASSVGARETQYF | TGTGCCAGCAGCGTGGGGGCGCGGGAGACCCAGTACTTC | . | TRBV9 | . | TRBJ2-5
CASSQGLGGHEQYF | TGTGCCAGCAGCCAAGGACTAGGGGGCCACGAGCAGTACTTC | . | TRBV5-4 | . | TRBJ2-7
CASSTRDSNTEAFF | TGTGCCAGCAGCACCCGGGACTCTAACACTGAAGCTTTCTTT | . | TRBV7-9 | . | TRBJ1-1
CASSFDRDNEQFF | TGCGCCAGCAGCTTCGACAGGGACAATGAGCAGTTCTTC | TRBD1 | TRBV5-1 | . | TRBJ2-1
CASSTSDEQFF | . | . | TRBV9 | once | TRBJ2-1
CASSSQEQETQYF | TGTGCCAGCAGCTCTCAGGAGCAAGAGACCCAGTACTTC | . | TRBV5-6 | . | TRBJ2-5
CASSEGVNYGYTF | TGTGCCAGCAGCGAGGGGGTAAACTATGGCTACACCTTC | . | TRBV9 | . | TRBJ1-2
CASSGGLAGYEQYF | TGTGCCAGCAGCGGGGGACTAGCGGGCTACGAGCAGTACTTC | TRBD2 | TRBV7-9 | few | TRBJ2-7
CAWIEGRMNTEAFF | TGTGCCTGGATAGAGGGGCGGATGAACACTGAAGCTTTCTTT | . | TRBV30 | . | TRBJ1-1
CASSRGAGGMYSYEQYF | TGTGCCAGCAGCCGAGGAGCAGGGGGTATGTATTCCTACGAGCAGTACTTC | TRBD1 | TRBV4-2 | few | TRBJ2-7
CASSQSRGNNEQFF | TGTGCCAGCAGCCAGAGTCGCGGGAACAATGAGCAGTTCTTC | . | TRBV7-2 | . | TRBJ2-1
CSVESWVNDGYTF | TGCAGCGTTGAAAGTTGGGTGAACGATGGCTACACCTTC | . | TRBV29-1 | few | TRBJ1-2
CASSVGQGTSGRETQYF | TGTGCCAGCAGCGTGGGACAGGGGACTAGCGGGAGAGAGACCCAGTACTTC | TRBD2 | TRBV9 | . | TRBJ2-5
CASSVGFRQTDTQYF | TGTGCCAGCAGTGTAGGATTCCGCCAAACAGATACGCAGTATTTT | . | TRBV9 | . | TRBJ2-3
CSARGGGEQYF | TGCAGTGCTAGGGGGGGTGGCGAGCAGTACTTC | . | TRBV20-1 | once | TRBJ2-7
CASSWGRGTDEQYF | TGCGCCAGCAGCTGGGGACGGGGGACGGATGAGCAGTACTTC | . | TRBV5-1 | . | TRBJ2-7
CASSPYDRGSPLHF | TGTGCCAGCTCACCATACGATAGGGGTTCACCCCTCCACTTT | . | TRBV18 | . | TRBJ1-6
CASTHPREKLFF | TGTGCCAGCACCCACCCCCGGGAAAAACTGTTTTTT | . | TRBV6-5 | . | TRBJ1-4
CASSSLAGRSRTPTDTQYF | TGTGCCAGCTCATCCCTTGCGGGCCGGAGCCGAACCCCCACAGATACGCAGTATTTT | . | TRBV18 | . | TRBJ2-3
CASSPTGGFDYGYTF | TGTGCCAGCAGCCCTACAGGGGGTTTCGACTATGGCTACACCTTC | TRBD1 | TRBV7-3 | . | TRBJ1-2
CASSSNSGRAYEQYF | TGCGCCAGCAGCTCTAATAGCGGGAGGGCCTACGAGCAGTACTTC | TRBD2 | TRBV5-1 | . | TRBJ2-7
CASSLIQGRGGYTF | TGTGCCAGCAGCCTTATTCAGGGGCGGGGTGGCTACACCTTC | . | TRBV7-2 | . | TRBJ1-2
CASSPSTRGEAFF | TGTGCCAGCTCACCATCGACACGTGGGGAAGCTTTCTTT | . | TRBV18 | once | TRBJ1-1
CASRPPSMVKTQYF | TGTGCCAGCAGGCCGCCCAGCATGGTTAAAACGCAGTATTTT | . | TRBV28 | . | TRBJ2-3
CASIQTGEENTIYF | TGTGCCAGCATTCAGACAGGGGAAGAAAACACCATATATTTT | TRBD1 | TRBV28 | . | TRBJ1-3